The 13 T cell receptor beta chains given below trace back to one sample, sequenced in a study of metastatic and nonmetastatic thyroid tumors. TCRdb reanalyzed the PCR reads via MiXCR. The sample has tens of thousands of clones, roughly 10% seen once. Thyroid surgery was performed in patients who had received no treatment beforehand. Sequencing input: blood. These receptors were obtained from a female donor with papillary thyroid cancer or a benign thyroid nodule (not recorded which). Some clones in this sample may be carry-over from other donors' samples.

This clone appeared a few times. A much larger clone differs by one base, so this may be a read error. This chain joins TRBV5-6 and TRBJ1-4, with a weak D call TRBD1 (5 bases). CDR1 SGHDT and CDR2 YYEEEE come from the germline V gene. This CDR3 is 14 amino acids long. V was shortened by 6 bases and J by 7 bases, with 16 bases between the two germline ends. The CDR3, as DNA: TGTGCCAGCATCTTAAGTCAGGGAGGTGAAAAACTGTTTTTT. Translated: CASILSQGGEKLFF.

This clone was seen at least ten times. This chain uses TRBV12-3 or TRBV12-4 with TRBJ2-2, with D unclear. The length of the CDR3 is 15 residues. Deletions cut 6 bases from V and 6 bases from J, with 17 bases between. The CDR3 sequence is CASSLLSPSAGELFF. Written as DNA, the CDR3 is TGTGCCAGCAGCCTACTGTCCCCTTCGGCCGGGGAGCTGTTTTTT.

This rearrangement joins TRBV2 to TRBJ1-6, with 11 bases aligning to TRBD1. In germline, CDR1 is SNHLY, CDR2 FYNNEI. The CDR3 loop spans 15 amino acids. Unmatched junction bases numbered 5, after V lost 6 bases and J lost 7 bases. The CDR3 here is CASSVDRGLNSPLHF. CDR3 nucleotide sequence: TGTGCCAGCAGCGTGGACAGGGGGCTCAATTCACCCCTCCACTTT.

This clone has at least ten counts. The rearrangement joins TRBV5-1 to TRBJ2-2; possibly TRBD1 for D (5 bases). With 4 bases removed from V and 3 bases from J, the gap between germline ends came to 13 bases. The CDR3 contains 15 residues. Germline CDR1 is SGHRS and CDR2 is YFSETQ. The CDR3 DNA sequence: TGCGCCAGCAGCCTCAGGGATGGGGACACCGGGGAGCTGTTTTTT. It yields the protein CASSLRDGDTGELFF. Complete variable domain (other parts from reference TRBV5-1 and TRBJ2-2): KAGVTQTPRYLIKTRGQQVTLSCSPISGHRSVSWYQQTPGQGLQFLFEYFSETQRNKGNFPGRFSGRQFSNSRSEMNVSTLELGDSALYLCASSLRDGDTGELFFGEGSRLTVL.

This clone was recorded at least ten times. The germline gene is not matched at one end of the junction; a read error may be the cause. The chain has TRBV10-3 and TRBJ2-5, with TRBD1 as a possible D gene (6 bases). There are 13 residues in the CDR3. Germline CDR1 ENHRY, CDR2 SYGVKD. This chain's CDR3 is CAIRDRIQETQYF. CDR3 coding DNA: TGTGCCATCCGTGACAGGATACAAGAGACCCAGTACTTC.

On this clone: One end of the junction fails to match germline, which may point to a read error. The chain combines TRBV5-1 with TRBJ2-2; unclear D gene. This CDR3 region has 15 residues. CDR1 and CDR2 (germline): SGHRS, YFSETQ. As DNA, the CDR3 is TGCGCCAGCAGCTTGGGAGGTACAAGGACCGCGGAGCTGTTTTTT. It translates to CASSLGGTRTAELFF.

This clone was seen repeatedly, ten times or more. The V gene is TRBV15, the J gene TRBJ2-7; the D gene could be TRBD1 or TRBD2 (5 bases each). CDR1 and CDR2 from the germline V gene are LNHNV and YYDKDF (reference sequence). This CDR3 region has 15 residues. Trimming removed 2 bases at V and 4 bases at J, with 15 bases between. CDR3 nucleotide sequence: TGTGCCACCAGCAGAACCGGGACGGCCTTTTACGAGCAGTACTTC. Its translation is CATSRTGTAFYEQYF.

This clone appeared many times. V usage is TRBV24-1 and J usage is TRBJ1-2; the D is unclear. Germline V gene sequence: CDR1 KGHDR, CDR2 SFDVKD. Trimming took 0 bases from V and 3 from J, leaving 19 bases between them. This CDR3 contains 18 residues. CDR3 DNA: TGTGCCACCAGTGATTTGGGCACACCAAAGGGCCGATACTATGGCTACACCTTC. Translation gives CATSDLGTPKGRYYGYTF.

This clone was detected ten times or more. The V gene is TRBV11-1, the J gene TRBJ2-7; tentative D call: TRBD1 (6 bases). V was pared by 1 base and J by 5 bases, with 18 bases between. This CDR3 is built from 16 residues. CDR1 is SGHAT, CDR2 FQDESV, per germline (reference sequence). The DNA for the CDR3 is TGTGCCAGCAGCTTAGGTTCTGGGGGCGATTCACACGAGCAGTACTTC. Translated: CASSLGSGGDSHEQYF.

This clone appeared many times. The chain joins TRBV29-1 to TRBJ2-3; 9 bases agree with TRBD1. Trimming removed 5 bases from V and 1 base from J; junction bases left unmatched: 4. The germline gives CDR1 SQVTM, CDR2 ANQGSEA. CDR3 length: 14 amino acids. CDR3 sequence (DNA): TGCAGCGTTCTCCGGGACAGGGGCACAGATACGCAGTATTTT. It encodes CSVLRDRGTDTQYF.

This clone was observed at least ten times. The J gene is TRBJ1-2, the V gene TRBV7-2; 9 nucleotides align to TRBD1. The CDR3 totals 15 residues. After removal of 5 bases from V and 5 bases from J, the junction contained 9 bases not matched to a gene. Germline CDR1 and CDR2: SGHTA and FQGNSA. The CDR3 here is CASSPRGQGVYGYTF. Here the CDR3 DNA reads TGTGCCAGCAGCCCTAGGGGACAGGGAGTTTATGGCTACACCTTC.

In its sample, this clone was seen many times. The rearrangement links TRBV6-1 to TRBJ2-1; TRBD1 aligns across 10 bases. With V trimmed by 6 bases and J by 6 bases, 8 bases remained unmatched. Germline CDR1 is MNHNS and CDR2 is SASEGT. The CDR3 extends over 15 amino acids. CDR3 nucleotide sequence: TGTGCCAGCAGCCGGGACAGGGGAGTGAGCAATGAGCAGTTCTTC. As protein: CASSRDRGVSNEQFF.

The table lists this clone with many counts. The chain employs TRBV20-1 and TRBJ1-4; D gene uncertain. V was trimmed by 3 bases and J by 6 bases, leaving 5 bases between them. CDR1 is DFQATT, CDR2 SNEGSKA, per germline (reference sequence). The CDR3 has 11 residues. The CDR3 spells CSARTYEKLFF. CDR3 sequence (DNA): TGCAGTGCTAGGACGTATGAAAAACTGTTTTTT.